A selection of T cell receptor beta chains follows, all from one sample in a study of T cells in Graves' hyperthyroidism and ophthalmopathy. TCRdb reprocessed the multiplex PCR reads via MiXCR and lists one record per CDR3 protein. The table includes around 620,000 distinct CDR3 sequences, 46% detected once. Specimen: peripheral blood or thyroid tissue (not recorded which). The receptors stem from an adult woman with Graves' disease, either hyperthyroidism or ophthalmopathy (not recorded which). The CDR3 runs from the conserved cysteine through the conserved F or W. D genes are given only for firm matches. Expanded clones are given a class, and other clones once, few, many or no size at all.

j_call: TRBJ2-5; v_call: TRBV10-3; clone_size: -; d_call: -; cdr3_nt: TGTGCCATCAGTGAGCCTGGAGAGCCCCAGTACTTC; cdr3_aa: CAISEPGEPQYF
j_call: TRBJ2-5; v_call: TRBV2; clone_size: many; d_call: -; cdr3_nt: TGTGCCAGCAGTAGTACGTACCAAGAGACCCAGTACTTC; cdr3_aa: CASSSTYQETQYF
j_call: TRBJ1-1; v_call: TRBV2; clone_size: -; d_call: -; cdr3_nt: TGTGCCAGCAGCTCGCTAACAACGACTGAAGCTTTCTTT; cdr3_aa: CASSSLTTTEAFF
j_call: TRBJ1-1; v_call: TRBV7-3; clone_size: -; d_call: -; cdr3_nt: TGCGCCAGCAGCCAAGTGGGAAGGAACCGGGGAACCGAAGCTTTCTTT; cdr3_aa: CASSQVGRNRGTEAFF
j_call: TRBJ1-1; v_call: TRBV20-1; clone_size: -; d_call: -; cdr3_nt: TGCAGTGCCCTAAAGGGTCCTACTGAAGCTTTCTTT; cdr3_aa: CSALKGPTEAFF
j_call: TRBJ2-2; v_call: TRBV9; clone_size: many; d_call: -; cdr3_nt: TGTGCCAGCAGCGTAGCTGGGCCCCTCGGGGACCCCGGGGAGCTGTTTTTT; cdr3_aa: CASSVAGPLGDPGELFF
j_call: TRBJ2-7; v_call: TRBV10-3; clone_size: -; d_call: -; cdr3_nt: TGTGCCATCAGTGAGATGATGGGAGCCTACGAGCAGTACTTC; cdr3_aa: CAISEMMGAYEQYF
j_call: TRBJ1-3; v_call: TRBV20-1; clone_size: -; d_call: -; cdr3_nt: TGCAGTGCTAGTGGGGGGATTCGAAACACCATATATTTT; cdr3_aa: CSASGGIRNTIYF
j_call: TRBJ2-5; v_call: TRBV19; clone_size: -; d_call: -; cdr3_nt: TGTGCCAGTAGTATCCCCAGCCAAGAGACCCAGTACTTC; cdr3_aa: CASSIPSQETQYF
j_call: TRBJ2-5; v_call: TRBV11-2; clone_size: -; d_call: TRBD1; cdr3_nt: TGTGCCAGCAGGGCCGGCAGGGGGCAAGGAGAGACCCAGTACTTC; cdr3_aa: CASRAGRGQGETQYF
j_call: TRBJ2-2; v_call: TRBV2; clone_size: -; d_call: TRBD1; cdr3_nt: TGTGCCAGCAGCGTTAGGGGACAGGCTGCCGGGGAGCTGTTTTTT; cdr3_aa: CASSVRGQAAGELFF
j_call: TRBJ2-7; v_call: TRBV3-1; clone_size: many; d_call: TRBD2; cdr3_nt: TGTGCCAGCAGCGAAGTTAGCGGGAAGCCCACGGGGAAGTACTTC; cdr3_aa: CASSEVSGKPTGKYF
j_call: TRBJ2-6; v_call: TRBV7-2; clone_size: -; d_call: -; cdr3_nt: TGTGCCAGCAGCACCGCACAGAACTCTGGGGCCAACGTCCTGACTTTC; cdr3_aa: CASSTAQNSGANVLTF
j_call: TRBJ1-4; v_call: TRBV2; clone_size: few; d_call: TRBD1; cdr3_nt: TGTGCCAGCAGCTACCAGACAGGGGAAAAACTGTTTTTT; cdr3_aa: CASSYQTGEKLFF
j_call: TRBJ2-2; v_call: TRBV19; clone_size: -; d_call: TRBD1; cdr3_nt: TGTGCCAGTAGTTTAGACAGGGGGCTGTTTTTT; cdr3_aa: CASSLDRGLFF
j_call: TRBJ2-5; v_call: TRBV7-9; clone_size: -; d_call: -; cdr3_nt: TGTGCCAGCTCCGAAACCTCGGCAGAGACCCAGTACTTC; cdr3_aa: CASSETSAETQYF
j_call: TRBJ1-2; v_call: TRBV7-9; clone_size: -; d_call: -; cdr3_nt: TGTGCCAGCAGCTTAATGGTAAACACCTTC; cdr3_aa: CASSLMVNTF
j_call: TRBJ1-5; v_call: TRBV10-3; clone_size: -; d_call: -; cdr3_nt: TGTGCCATCAGGGGTGACGGGAGCAATCAGCCCCAGCATTTT; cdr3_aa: CAIRGDGSNQPQHF
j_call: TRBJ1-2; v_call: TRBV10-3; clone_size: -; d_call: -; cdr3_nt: TGTGCCATCACGTCAGACCCCTCCTATGGCTACACCTTC; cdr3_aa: CAITSDPSYGYTF
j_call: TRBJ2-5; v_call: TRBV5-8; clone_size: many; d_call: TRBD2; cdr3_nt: TGTGCCAGCAGCTTGGGGGTCGAACCCGGGACTACGTACCAAGAGACCCAGTACTTC; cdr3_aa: CASSLGVEPGTTYQETQYF
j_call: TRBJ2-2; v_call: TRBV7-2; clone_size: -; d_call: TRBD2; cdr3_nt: TGTGCCGGGACGGGGGGGCTCCAGAACACCGGGGAGCTGTTTTTT; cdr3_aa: CAGTGGLQNTGELFF
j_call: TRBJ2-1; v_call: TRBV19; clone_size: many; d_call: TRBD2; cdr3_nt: TGTGCCAGTAGTAAACCACCGGGACTAGCGGGAGGAGGTGAGCAGTTCTTC; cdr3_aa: CASSKPPGLAGGGEQFF
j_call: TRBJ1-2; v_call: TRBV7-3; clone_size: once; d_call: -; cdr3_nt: TGTGCCAGCACAATCGGGGAGGCCCATGGCTACACCTTC; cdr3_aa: CASTIGEAHGYTF
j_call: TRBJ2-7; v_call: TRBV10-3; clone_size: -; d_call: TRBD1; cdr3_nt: TGTGCCACAAACACAGGGGCCCACGAGCAGTACTTC; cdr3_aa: CATNTGAHEQYF
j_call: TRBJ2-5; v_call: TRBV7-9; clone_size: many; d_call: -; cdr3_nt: TGTGCCAGCAGCTTAGCGGCGGGACTCGAGACCCAGTACTTC; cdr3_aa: CASSLAAGLETQYF
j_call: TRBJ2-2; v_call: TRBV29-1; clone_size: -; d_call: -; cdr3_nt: TGCAGCGTTTCAGGGGAGCTGTTTTTT; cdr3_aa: CSVSGELFF
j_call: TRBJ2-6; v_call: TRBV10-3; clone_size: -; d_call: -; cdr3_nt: TGTGCCATCAGTGACCAGACTTTC; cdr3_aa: CAISDQTF
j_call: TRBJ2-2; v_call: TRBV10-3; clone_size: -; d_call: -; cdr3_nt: TGTGCCATCAGTGAGGCGAGGGATACAGGTACCGGGGAGCTGTTTTTT; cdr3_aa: CAISEARDTGTGELFF
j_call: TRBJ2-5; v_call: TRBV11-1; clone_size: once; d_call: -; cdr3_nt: TGTGCCAGCAGCCCTTCGGACGGCCAAGAGACCCAGTACTTC; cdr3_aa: CASSPSDGQETQYF
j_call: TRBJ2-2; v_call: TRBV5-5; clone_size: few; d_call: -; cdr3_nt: TGTGCCAGCAGCTTGGAGGGGGGAAACACCGGGGAGCTGTTTTTT; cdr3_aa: CASSLEGGNTGELFF
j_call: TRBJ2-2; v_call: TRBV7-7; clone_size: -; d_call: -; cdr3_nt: TGTGCTAGGGAAACAGGGAGGTACACCGGGGAGCTGTTTTTT; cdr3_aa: CARETGRYTGELFF
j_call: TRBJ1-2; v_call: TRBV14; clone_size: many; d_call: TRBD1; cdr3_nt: TGTGCCAGCAGCCAAGAAGGACAGGGCCTCTATGGCTACACCTTC; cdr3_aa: CASSQEGQGLYGYTF
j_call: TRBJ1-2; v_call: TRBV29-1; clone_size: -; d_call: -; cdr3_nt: TGCAGCACTCGCGACAGCAGTCGGGGCTACACCTTC; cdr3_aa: CSTRDSSRGYTF
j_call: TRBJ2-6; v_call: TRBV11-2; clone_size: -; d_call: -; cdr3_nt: TGTGCCAGCAGCTCCCAGGGACCCTCTGGGGCCAACGTCCTGACTTTC; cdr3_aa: CASSSQGPSGANVLTF
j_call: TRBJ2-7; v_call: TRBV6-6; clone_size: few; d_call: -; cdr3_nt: TGTGCCAGCAGTTACACCTTGCAGAGCTACGAGCAGTACTTC; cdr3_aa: CASSYTLQSYEQYF
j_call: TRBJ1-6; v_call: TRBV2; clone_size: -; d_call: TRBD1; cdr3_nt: TGTGCCAGCAGTGTTGGAGGGGGCGGCTGGACCCTCCACTTT; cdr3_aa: CASSVGGGGWTLHF
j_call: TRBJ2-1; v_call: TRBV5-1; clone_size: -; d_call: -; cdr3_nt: TGCGCCAGCAGCCCTCCCCTCGAGCAGTTCTTC; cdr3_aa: CASSPPLEQFF
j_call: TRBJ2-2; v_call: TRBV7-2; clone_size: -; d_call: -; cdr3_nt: TGTGCCAGCCGGTCGGAAGGGGGTGAGCTGTTTTTT; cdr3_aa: CASRSEGGELFF
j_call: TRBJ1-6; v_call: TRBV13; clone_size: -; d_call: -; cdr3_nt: TGTGCCAGCAGCTTAAGAGGGTCACCCCTCCACTTT; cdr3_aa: CASSLRGSPLHF
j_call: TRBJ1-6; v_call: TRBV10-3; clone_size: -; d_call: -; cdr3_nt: TGTGCCACCTTCTGTCTCCCCCTCCACTTT; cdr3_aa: CATFCLPLHF
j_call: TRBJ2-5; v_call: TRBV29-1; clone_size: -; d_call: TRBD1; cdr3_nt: TGCAGCGTCTACCGGGACAGGGATTCGGAGACCCAGTACTTC; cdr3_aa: CSVYRDRDSETQYF